Here is one TCR beta chain with its context. Its cognate antigen is unknown. This CDR3 has 13 residues. The germline gives CDR1 MNHNS, CDR2 SASEGT. Trimming shortened V by 7 bases and J by 4 bases, and 11 bases separated the two germline ends. The data derive from a study of cytomegalovirus exposure and HLA in healthy donors. Study observations and caveats: Through in vitro validation, three CMV-associated chains were shown to be specific for CMV antigens. There were several of the most significant clusters that appeared linked to common viral pathogens in a later analysis. Sequencing likely caused a cluster of highly shared sequence variants. Cytomegalovirus association was listed for around 180 TCR beta chains.

Primers included in the PCR were 60 Vbeta and 13 Jbeta primers. The protocol was immunoSEQ multiplex PCR, while the TCRdb copy is restricted to in-frame clones and leaves out a portion. The repertoire table contains roughly 90,000 clones. This TCR came from a man aged 50 to 59 in good health and CMV-seropositive. The sequenced sample was PBMCs. The chain combines TRBV6-1 with TRBJ2-1; no reliable D call. For the CDR3, the DNA is TGTGCCAGCATGGGCAGCATTTACAATGAGCAGTTCTTC. It translates to CASMGSIYNEQFF.